A single sample gave rise to the 32 T cell receptor beta chains below, sequenced in a study of blood T cell repertoires in COVID-19. The assay was immunoSEQ multiplex PCR, and TCRdb's table has in-frame clones only and misses some. Here the sample spans approximately 200,000 clones, roughly 80% being singletons. Sequenced: PBMCs or T cells enriched from blood (not recorded which). Every receptor here comes from a young woman who had recovered from COVID-19.

The V gene is TRBV19, the J gene TRBJ2-1; 8 nucleotides line up with TRBD1. CDR1 LNHDA and CDR2 SQIVND come from the germline V gene (reference sequence). Unmatched junction bases numbered 8, after V lost 5 bases and J lost 2 bases. This CDR3 has 16 residues. The CDR3 region is CASSFRTGLTYNEQFF. The CDR3 DNA sequence: TGTGCCAGTAGTTTCCGGACAGGGTTAACCTACAATGAGCAGTTCTTC. Complete variable domain (other parts from reference TRBV19 and TRBJ2-1): DGGITQSPKYLFRKEGQNVTLSCEQNLNHDAMYWYRQDPGQGLRLIYYSQIVNDFQKGDIAEGYSVSREKKESFPLTVTSAQKNPTAFYLCASSFRTGLTYNEQFFGPGTRLTVL.

The chain is built from TRBV7-2 and TRBJ2-2; TRBD2 matches 7 bases. J gave up 6 bases and V 2 bases, and 3 bases lay outside the gene matches. This CDR3 spans 14 amino acids. Germline CDR1 reads SGHTA; CDR2 reads FQGNSA. CDR3 nucleotide sequence: TGTGCCAGCAGCTTACTAACTAGCGCCGGGGAGCTGTTTTTT. Its protein product is CASSLLTSAGELFF.

The V gene is TRBV19, the J gene TRBJ1-4, with unresolved D. The CDR3 totals 16 residues. Germline CDR1 is LNHDA and CDR2 is SQIVND (reference sequence). V lost 5 bases and J lost 0, with 13 bases in between. The CDR3 is CASSALSRATNEKLFF. CDR3 DNA sequence: TGTGCCAGTAGTGCCCTATCCCGTGCAACTAATGAAAAACTGTTTTTT.

The rearrangement joins TRBV3-1 (or the pseudogene TRBV3-2) to TRBJ1-2; possible D gene TRBD1, 5 bases. Germline V gene data show CDR1 as LGHDT and CDR2 as YNNKEL (reference sequence). This CDR3 has 15 residues. V was pared by 2 bases and J by 8 bases, with 18 bases between. The CDR3 spells CASSQRMGGRGGYTF. Written as DNA, the CDR3 is TGTGCCAGCAGCCAACGAATGGGAGGGAGGGGCGGCTACACCTTC.

The chain recombines TRBV6-5 with TRBJ2-5, with D possibly TRBD1 on 5 matching bases. Between the trimmed V and J ends, which lost 6 bases and 7 bases, there was a span of 21 bases. Per germline, CDR1 MNHEY and CDR2 SVGAGI. The CDR3 has 15 amino acids. CDR3 residues: CASRPRTPATGTQYF. The CDR3 bases are TGTGCCAGCAGGCCCAGGACACCTGCCACCGGGACCCAGTACTTC.

V is TRBV21-1 and J is TRBJ1-1; TRBD1 is the table's D call, not checked against the DNA. TRBV21-1 is described as a pseudogene. There are 14 residues in the CDR3. CDR3 sequence (DNA): TGTGCCAGCAGCCGACGGGACAGGTGGGTTGAAGCTTTCTTT. The encoded protein is CASSRRDRWVEAFF.

This rearrangement joins TRBV12-5 to TRBJ2-1, with a weak D call TRBD1 (6 bases). The V gene lost 0 bases and the J gene lost 2 bases, with 14 bases spanning the gap. There are 17 residues in the CDR3. Per the germline V gene, CDR1 is LGHNT and CDR2 is FRNRAP. In DNA form, the CDR3 reads TGTGCTAGTGGTTTGGTACAGGCCGGACAGACCTACAATGAGCAGTTCTTC. Translated, it gives CASGLVQAGQTYNEQFF.

The CDR3 DNA follows: TGTGCCAGCAGCTTAAGTGGGACAGGTTACGAGCAGTACTTC. Protein product: CASSLSGTGYEQYF. The chain has TRBV7-3 and TRBJ2-7; 8 bases fit TRBD1. With 1 base clipped from V and 4 bases from J, the junction kept 3 bases outside the gene matches. Germline CDR1 SGHTA, CDR2 FQGTGA. The CDR3 runs to 14 residues.

The rearrangement uses TRBV5-4 and TRBJ2-1, with D perhaps TRBD1 (7 bases). Trimming shortened V by 0 bases and J by 8 bases, and 15 bases separated the two germline ends. This CDR3 region has 15 residues. Germline CDR1 SGHNT, CDR2 YYREEE (reference sequence). The CDR3 bases are TGTGCCAGCAGCTTGGAAGTGGGCAGGGGGGATGAGCAGTTCTTC. Residues: CASSLEVGRGDEQFF. The whole variable domain, remainder taken from reference TRBV5-4 and TRBJ2-1, is ETGVTQSPTHLIKTRGQQVTLRCSSQSGHNTVSWYQQALGQGPQFIFQYYREEENGRGNFPPRFSGLQFPNYSSELNVNALELDDSALYLCASSLEVGRGDEQFFGPGTRLTVL.

This clone came up a few times. The chain has TRBV12-3 or TRBV12-4 and TRBJ1-2; D gene ambiguous. Trimming took 7 bases from V and 5 from J, leaving 11 bases between them. This CDR3 region has 12 residues. The CDR3 loop reads CASTKTGYGYTF. As DNA, the CDR3 is TGTGCCAGCACCAAGACGGGGTATGGCTACACCTTC.

V usage is TRBV27 and J usage is TRBJ2-5; D perhaps matches TRBD2 (5 bases). There are 16 residues in the CDR3. V lost 4 bases, J lost 3 bases, and 18 bases lay in between. Germline V gives CDR1 MNHEY, CDR2 SMNVEV (reference sequence). The CDR3 is CASSSPRRPRKETQYF. The CDR3 DNA follows: TGTGCCAGCAGTTCCCCCCGGAGGCCCCGAAAAGAGACCCAGTACTTC.

This chain connects TRBV5-4 to TRBJ2-1; 7 nucleotides agree with TRBD1. Germline V gene lookup returns CDR1 SGHNT and CDR2 YYREEE (reference sequence). The CDR3 totals 16 residues. The junction had 12 bases not matched to a gene; V was cut back by 3 bases and J by 6 bases. In DNA, the CDR3 is TGTGCCAGCAGCTCAAAGGCGGACAGGTCGGCCAATGAGCAGTTCTTC. Its protein is CASSSKADRSANEQFF.

The chain recombines TRBV3-1 (or the pseudogene TRBV3-2) with TRBJ2-3, with 10 nucleotides matching TRBD2. The CDR3 contains 12 residues. V shed 3 bases, J shed 9 bases, and the junction held 0 bases outside the gene matches. Per germline, CDR1 LGHDT and CDR2 YNNKEL (reference sequence). The CDR3 nucleotides read TGTGCCAGCAGCCAGGGACTAGCGACGCAGTATTTT. Encoded protein: CASSQGLATQYF.

The chain uses TRBV19 and TRBJ1-4, with TRBD1 matching over 7 bases. V shed 4 bases, J shed 7 bases, and the junction held 12 bases outside the gene matches. Germline V gene lookup returns CDR1 LNHDA and CDR2 SQIVND (reference sequence). The length of the CDR3 is 16 residues. As DNA, the CDR3 is TGTGCCAGTAGTACTGGATTCTGGGACAGCTTTGAAAAACTGTTTTTT. Its translation: CASSTGFWDSFEKLFF.

This chain joins TRBV3-1 (or the pseudogene TRBV3-2) and TRBJ2-7; 12 positions agree with TRBD1. The V gene end was trimmed by 5 bases and the J gene end by 3 bases; junction bases not matched to a gene: 14. CDR1 is LGHDT, CDR2 YNNKEL, per germline (reference sequence). The CDR3 totals 18 residues. CDR3 sequence (DNA): TGTGCCAGCAGCTCATTTCCCGGGACAGGGGGCAGTGGCTACGAGCAGTACTTC. Amino acids: CASSSFPGTGGSGYEQYF.

J is TRBJ2-5 and V is TRBV7-6; 7 nucleotides align to TRBD1. The CDR3 consists of 15 residues. CDR1 and CDR2 (germline): SGHVS, FNYEAQ. The V segment lost 2 bases and the J segment 7 bases; nucleotides outside the gene matches: 10. The chain's CDR3 is CASSLLGDSGGTQYF. In DNA, the CDR3 is TGTGCCAGCAGCTTACTGGGGGACAGCGGAGGGACCCAGTACTTC.

This clone was observed a single time. This chain connects TRBV27 to TRBJ1-6; TRBD1 is a possible D gene (5 bases). The CDR3 consists of 16 residues. Germline V gives CDR1 MNHEY, CDR2 SMNVEV (reference sequence). Trimming took off 5 bases at V and 7 bases at J, with 18 bases between the two ends. The CDR3 coding sequence is TGTGCCAGCAGTGACCGTCCGGGTGCAGGGAATTCACCCCTCCACTTT. As protein: CASSDRPGAGNSPLHF.

The chain combines TRBV11-3 with TRBJ2-1; unclear D gene. Per the germline V gene, CDR1 is SGHNT and CDR2 is YENEEA. Trimming took 1 base from V and 7 from J, leaving 5 bases between them. CDR3 length: 12 amino acids. CDR3 residues: CASSLVSNEQFF. CDR3 coding DNA: TGTGCCAGCAGCTTAGTATCGAATGAGCAGTTCTTC. Complete variable domain (other parts from reference TRBV11-3 and TRBJ2-1): EAGVVQSPRYKIIEKKQPVAFWCNPISGHNTLYWYLQNLGQGPELLIRYENEEAVDDSQLPKDRFSAERLKGVDSTLKIQPAELGDSAVYLCASSLVSNEQFFGPGTRLTVL.

CDR3 in amino acids: CASADSYNQPQHF. CDR3 nucleotide sequence: TGTGCCAGCGCTGACAGCTACAATCAGCCCCAGCATTTT. The chain joins TRBV15 to TRBJ1-5; D perhaps matches TRBD1 (5 bases). This CDR3 contains 13 residues. The germline V and J ends were trimmed by 10 bases and 3 bases, with 13 bases remaining between them. Germline CDR1 LNHNV, CDR2 YYDKDF (reference sequence).

The rearrangement uses TRBV2 and TRBJ2-7, with TRBD2 as a possible D gene (5 bases). Germline loops: CDR1 SNHLY, CDR2 FYNNEI. The CDR3 runs 14 residues. V was trimmed by 6 bases and J by 2 bases, leaving 14 bases between them. The CDR3 nucleotides are TGTGCCAGCAGCCCGTACGGGCGGGCCTACGAGCAGTACGTC. Protein sequence: CASSPYGRAYEQYV.

The genes are TRBV6-5 and TRBJ1-2; D remains ambiguous. There are 12 residues in the CDR3. The germline CDR1 and CDR2 sequences are MNHEY and SVGAGI. The V end lost 6 bases, the J end lost 4 bases, and 9 bases lay between the germline ends. The CDR3 protein is CASSPDTYGYTF. As DNA, the CDR3 is TGTGCCAGCAGCCCCGACACCTATGGCTACACCTTC.

The chain uses TRBV3-1 (or the pseudogene TRBV3-2) and TRBJ2-1, with 9 bases matching TRBD1. The CDR3 loop spans 15 amino acids. Germline CDR1 is LGHDT and CDR2 is YNNKEL (reference sequence). V was pared by 0 bases and J by 12 bases, with 9 bases of the junction left unmatched. CDR3 sequence: CASSQDTGGGVAQFF. The CDR3 DNA is TGTGCCAGCAGCCAAGATACAGGGGGCGGGGTGGCGCAGTTCTTC.

V gene TRBV24-1 combines with J gene TRBJ2-5, with D perhaps matching TRBD1 (6 bases). Per the germline V gene, CDR1 is KGHDR and CDR2 is SFDVKD. The CDR3 is 12 amino acids. The V end lost 3 bases, the J end lost 11 bases, and 12 bases lay between the germline ends. This CDR3 reads CATSDESGVQYF. The CDR3 nucleotides read TGTGCCACCAGTGATGAATCAGGGGTACAGTACTTC.

V and J are TRBV21-1 and TRBJ2-3; the D segment call TRBD2 is taken from the table without a DNA check. TRBV21-1 is marked as a pseudogene. This CDR3 is 19 amino acids long. CDR3 in DNA: TGTGCCAGCAGCAAAGCGACCTGGACTAGCGGGAGTAGCACAGATACGCAGTATTTT. Its translation: CASSKATWTSGSSTDTQYF.

This chain links TRBV2 with TRBJ1-3; D is undetermined. Trimming took off 1 base at V and 4 bases at J, with 11 bases between the two ends. Germline V lookup: CDR1 SNHLY, CDR2 FYNNEI. This CDR3 comprises 15 residues. The CDR3 reads CASSEERWRGNTIYF. DNA for the CDR3: TGTGCCAGCAGTGAAGAGCGGTGGCGAGGAAACACCATATATTTT.

V gene TRBV3-1 (or the pseudogene TRBV3-2) combines with J gene TRBJ2-3, with TRBD2 matching over 8 bases. Per the germline V gene, CDR1 is LGHDT and CDR2 is YNNKEL (reference sequence). V gave up 4 bases and J gave up 1 base; unmatched junction bases: 4. The CDR3 has 15 residues. The CDR3 nucleotides are TGTGCCAGCAGCCTCGGGGGGGCGGGCACAGATACGCAGTATTTT. It translates to CASSLGGAGTDTQYF.

V gene TRBV11-1 combines with J gene TRBJ2-7; TRBD1 matches 9 bases. The CDR3 runs to 15 residues. Germline assignment: CDR1 SGHAT and CDR2 FQDESV (reference sequence). The V segment lost 5 bases and the J segment 7 bases; nucleotides outside the gene matches: 12. This CDR3 is CASSVRTGTGREQYF. The CDR3 DNA follows: TGTGCCAGCAGCGTAAGAACCGGGACAGGGAGGGAGCAGTACTTC.

This chain joins TRBV27 and TRBJ1-1; D perhaps matches TRBD1 (5 bases). This CDR3 is 13 amino acids long. Germline CDR1 and CDR2: MNHEY and SMNVEV (reference sequence). V was pared by 6 bases and J by 6 bases, with 14 bases between. The chain's CDR3 is CASSKRGEPEAFF. The CDR3 DNA follows: TGTGCCAGCAGCAAGCGGGGGGAGCCTGAAGCTTTCTTT.

The CDR3 here is CASSYSRGNTIYF. The CDR3 bases are TGTGCCAGCAGTTACTCGAGAGGAAACACCATATATTTT. The chain joins TRBV6-5 to TRBJ1-3; no firm D call. The V and J ends lost 0 bases and 4 bases respectively, with 4 bases between them. The CDR3 sequence is 13 residues long. Germline values: CDR1 MNHEY, CDR2 SVGAGI.

This chain joins TRBV4-1 and TRBJ2-7; 9 bases are a match to TRBD2. J lost 4 bases, V lost 1 base, and 5 bases had no gene match. Germline V gives CDR1 MGHRA, CDR2 YSYEKL. There are 15 residues in the CDR3. The CDR3: CASSQVLAGKYEQYF. CDR3 DNA sequence: TGCGCCAGCAGCCAAGTGCTAGCGGGAAAATACGAGCAGTACTTC.

This sequence joins TRBV7-9 and TRBJ2-1, with D possibly matching TRBD1 (6 bases). This CDR3 is built from 15 residues. Trimming cost V 4 bases and J 0 bases, with 10 bases left between them. Germline V gene lookup returns CDR1 SEHNR and CDR2 FQNEAQ (reference sequence). The CDR3 DNA is TGTGCCAGCAGCTGGGACAAGAGCTCCTACAATGAGCAGTTCTTC. It codes for CASSWDKSSYNEQFF. The entire variable domain, with the rest obtained from reference TRBV7-9 and TRBJ2-1, is as follows: DTGVSQNPRHKITKRGQNVTFRCDPISEHNRLYWYRQTLGQGPEFLTYFQNEAQLEKSRLLSDRFSAERPKGSFSTLEIQRTEQGDSAMYLCASSWDKSSYNEQFFGPGTRLTVL.

V is TRBV10-3 and J is TRBJ2-7, with TRBD1 identical over 7 bases. The junction had 7 bases not matched to a gene; V was cut back by 6 bases and J by 2 bases. Germline V gene sequence: CDR1 ENHRY, CDR2 SYGVKD. CDR3 length: 14 residues. The chain's CDR3 is CAISKEGQAYEQYF. CDR3 nucleotides: TGTGCCATCAGCAAGGAAGGACAGGCCTACGAGCAGTACTTC.